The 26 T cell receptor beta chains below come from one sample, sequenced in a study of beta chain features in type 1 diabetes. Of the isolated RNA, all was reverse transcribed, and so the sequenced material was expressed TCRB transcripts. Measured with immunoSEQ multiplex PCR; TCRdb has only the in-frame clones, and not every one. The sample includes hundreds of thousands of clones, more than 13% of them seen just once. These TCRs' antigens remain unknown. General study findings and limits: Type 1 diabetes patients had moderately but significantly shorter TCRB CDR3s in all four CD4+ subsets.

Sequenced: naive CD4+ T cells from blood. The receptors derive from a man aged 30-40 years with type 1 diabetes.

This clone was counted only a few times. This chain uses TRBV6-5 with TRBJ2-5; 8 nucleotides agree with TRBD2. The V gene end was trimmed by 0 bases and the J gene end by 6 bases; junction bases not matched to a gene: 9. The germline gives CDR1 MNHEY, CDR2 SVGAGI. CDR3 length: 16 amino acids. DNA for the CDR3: TGTGCCAGCAGTTACTCTGGAGTGGGACTAGTCCAGACCCAGTACTTC. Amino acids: CASSYSGVGLVQTQYF.

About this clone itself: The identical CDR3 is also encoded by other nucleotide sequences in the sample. CDR3: CASSLTGNTEAFF. The CDR3 DNA reads TGTGCCAGCAGCTTAACAGGGAACACTGAAGCTTTCTTT. The chain recombines TRBV7-9 with TRBJ1-1; the D gene is possibly TRBD1 (5 bases). This CDR3 has 13 amino acids. Per the germline V gene, CDR1 is SEHNR and CDR2 is FQNEAQ (reference sequence). Trimming left V 2 bases short and J 1 base short, with 5 bases between. The whole variable domain, remainder taken from reference TRBV7-9 and TRBJ1-1, is DTGVSQNPRHKITKRGQNVTFRCDPISEHNRLYWYRQTLGQGPEFLTYFQNEAQLEKSRLLSDRFSAERPKGSFSTLEIQRTEQGDSAMYLCASSLTGNTEAFFGQGTRLTVV.

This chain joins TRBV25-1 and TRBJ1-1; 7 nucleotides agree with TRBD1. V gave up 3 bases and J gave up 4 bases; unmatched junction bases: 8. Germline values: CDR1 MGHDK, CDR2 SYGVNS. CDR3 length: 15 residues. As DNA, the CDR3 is TGTGCCAGCAGTGATACGGGGACAGAGAGCACTGAAGCTTTCTTT. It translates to CASSDTGTESTEAFF.

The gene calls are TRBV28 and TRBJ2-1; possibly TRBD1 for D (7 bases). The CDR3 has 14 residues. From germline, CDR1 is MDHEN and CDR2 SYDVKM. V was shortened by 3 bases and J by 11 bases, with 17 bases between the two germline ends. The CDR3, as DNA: TGTGCCAGCAGTTTGGCGGGACCGACAGGGAAGCAGTTCTTC. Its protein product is CASSLAGPTGKQFF.

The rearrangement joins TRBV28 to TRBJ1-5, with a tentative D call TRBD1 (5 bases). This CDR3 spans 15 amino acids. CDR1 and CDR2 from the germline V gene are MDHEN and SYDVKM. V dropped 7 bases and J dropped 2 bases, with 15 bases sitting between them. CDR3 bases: TGTGCCAGCACCGAGAGGGGAGGCGGCAATCAGCCCCAGCATTTT. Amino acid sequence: CASTERGGGNQPQHF.

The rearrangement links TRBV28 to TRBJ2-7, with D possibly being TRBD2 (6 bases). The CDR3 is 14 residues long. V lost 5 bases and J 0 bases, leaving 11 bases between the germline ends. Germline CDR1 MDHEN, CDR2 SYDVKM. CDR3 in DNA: TGTGCCAGCAGTGGCCCCGGGAGCTCCTACGAGCAGTACTTC. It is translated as CASSGPGSSYEQYF.

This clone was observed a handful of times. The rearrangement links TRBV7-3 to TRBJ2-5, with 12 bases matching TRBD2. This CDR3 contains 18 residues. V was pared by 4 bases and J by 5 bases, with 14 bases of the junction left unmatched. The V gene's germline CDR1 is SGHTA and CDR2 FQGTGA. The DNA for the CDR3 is TGTGCCAGCAGCTCTCGGCCAGGGACTAGCGGGCTGTGGGAGACCCAGTACTTC. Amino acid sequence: CASSSRPGTSGLWETQYF.

CDR3: CATSRGQNNQPQHF. The CDR3 DNA reads as TGTGCCACCAGCAGAGGACAGAACAATCAGCCCCAGCATTTT. The chain recombines TRBV15 with TRBJ1-5; D may be TRBD1 (5 bases). The germline V and J ends were trimmed by 1 base and 3 bases, with 7 bases remaining between them. Germline CDR1 and CDR2: LNHNV and YYDKDF (reference sequence). The CDR3 loop spans 14 amino acids.

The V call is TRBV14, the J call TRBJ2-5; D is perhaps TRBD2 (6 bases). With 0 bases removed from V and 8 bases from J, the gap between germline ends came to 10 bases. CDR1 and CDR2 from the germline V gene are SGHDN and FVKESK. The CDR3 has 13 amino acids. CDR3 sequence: CASSQDGGTTQYF. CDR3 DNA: TGTGCCAGCAGCCAAGATGGCGGGACCACCCAGTACTTC.

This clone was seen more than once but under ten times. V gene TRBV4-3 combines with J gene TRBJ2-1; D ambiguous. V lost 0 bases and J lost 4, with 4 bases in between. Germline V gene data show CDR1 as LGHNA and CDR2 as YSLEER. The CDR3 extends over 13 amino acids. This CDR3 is CASSQDVYNEQFF. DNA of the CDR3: TGCGCCAGCAGCCAAGATGTATACAATGAGCAGTTCTTC.

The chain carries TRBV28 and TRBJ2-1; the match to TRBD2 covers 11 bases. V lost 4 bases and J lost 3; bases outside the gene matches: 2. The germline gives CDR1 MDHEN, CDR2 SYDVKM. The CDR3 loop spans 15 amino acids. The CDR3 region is CASSSTSGGYNEQFF. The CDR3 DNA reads TGTGCCAGCAGTTCCACTAGCGGGGGCTACAATGAGCAGTTCTTC.

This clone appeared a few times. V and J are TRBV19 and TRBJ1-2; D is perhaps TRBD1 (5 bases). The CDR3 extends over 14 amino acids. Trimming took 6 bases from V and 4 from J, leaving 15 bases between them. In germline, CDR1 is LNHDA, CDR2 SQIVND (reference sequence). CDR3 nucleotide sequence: TGTGCCAGTAGGAAGACAGTTTCGGGCTATGGCTACACCTTC. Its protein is CASRKTVSGYGYTF.

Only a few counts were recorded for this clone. The chain's CDR3 is CASRAGVAGGWAWETQYF. CDR3 sequence (DNA): TGTGCCAGCAGAGCCGGCGTAGCGGGAGGGTGGGCCTGGGAGACCCAGTACTTC. The rearrangement uses TRBV7-8 and TRBJ2-5, with TRBD2 matching 11 bases. CDR1 is SGHVS and CDR2 is FQNEAQ in the germline V gene. Germline trimming cut 6 bases from V and 5 bases from J; bases unmatched to any gene: 17. The CDR3 is 18 residues long.

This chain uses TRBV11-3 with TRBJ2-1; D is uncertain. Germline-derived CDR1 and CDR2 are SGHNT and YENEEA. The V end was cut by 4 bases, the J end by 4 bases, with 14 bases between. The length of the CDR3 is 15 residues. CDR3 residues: CASSSSRLNYNEQFF. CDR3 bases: TGTGCCAGCAGCTCCTCGCGGCTAAATTACAATGAGCAGTTCTTC.

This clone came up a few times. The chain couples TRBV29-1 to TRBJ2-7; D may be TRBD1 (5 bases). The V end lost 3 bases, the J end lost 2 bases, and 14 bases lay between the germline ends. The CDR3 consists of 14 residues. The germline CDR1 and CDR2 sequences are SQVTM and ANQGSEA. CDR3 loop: CSVEGTGRAYEQYF. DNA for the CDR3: TGCAGCGTTGAGGGAACGGGCAGGGCCTACGAGCAGTACTTC.

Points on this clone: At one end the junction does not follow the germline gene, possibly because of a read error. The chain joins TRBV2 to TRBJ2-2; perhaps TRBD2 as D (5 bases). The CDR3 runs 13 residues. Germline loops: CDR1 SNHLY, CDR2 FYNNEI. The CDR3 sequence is CASTAAYTGELFF. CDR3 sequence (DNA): TGTGCGAGCACAGCGGCGTACACCGGGGAGCTGTTTTTT.

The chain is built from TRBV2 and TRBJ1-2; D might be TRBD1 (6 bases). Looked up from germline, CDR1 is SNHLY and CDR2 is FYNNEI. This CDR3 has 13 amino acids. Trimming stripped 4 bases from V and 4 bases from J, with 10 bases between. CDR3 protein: CASSGDMAYGYTF. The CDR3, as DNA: TGTGCCAGCAGTGGGGACATGGCCTATGGCTACACCTTC. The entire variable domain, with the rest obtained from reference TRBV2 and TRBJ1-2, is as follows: EPEVTQTPSHQVTQMGQEVILRCVPISNHLYFYWYRQILGQKVEFLVSFYNNEISEKSEIFDDQFSVERPDGSNFTLKIRSTKLEDSAMYFCASSGDMAYGYTFGSGTRLTVV.

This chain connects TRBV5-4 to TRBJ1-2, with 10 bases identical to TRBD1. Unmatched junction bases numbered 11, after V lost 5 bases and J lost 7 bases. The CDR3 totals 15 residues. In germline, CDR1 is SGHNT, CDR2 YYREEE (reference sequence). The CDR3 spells CASRARQGAEGGYTF. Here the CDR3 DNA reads TGTGCCAGCAGAGCAAGACAGGGGGCTGAAGGTGGCTACACCTTC.

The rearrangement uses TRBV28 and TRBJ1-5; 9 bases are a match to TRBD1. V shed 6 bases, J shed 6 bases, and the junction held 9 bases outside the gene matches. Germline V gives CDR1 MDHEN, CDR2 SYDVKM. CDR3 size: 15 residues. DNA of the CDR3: TGTGCCAGCAGCCCCGGGACAGGGAGCGGTCAGCCCCAGCATTTT. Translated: CASSPGTGSGQPQHF. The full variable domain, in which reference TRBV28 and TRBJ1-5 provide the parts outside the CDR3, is DVKVTQSSRYLVKRTGEKVFLECVQDMDHENMFWYRQDPGLGLRLIYFSYDVKMKEKGDIPEGYSVSREKKERFSLILESASTNQTSMYLCASSPGTGSGQPQHFGDGTRLSIL.

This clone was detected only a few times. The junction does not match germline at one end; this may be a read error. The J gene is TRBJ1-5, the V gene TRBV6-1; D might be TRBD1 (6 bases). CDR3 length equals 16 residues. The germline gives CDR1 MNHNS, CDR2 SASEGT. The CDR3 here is CAISESLQGSGQPQHF. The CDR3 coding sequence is TGTGCCATCAGTGAGTCTTTGCAGGGGTCCGGCCAGCCCCAGCATTTT.

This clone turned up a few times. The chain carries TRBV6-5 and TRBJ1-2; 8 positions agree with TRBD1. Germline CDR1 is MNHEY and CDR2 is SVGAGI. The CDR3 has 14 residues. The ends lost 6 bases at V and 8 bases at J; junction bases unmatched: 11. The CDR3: CASRDVTGADGYTF. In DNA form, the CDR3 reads TGTGCCAGCAGAGATGTGACAGGGGCGGACGGCTACACCTTC.

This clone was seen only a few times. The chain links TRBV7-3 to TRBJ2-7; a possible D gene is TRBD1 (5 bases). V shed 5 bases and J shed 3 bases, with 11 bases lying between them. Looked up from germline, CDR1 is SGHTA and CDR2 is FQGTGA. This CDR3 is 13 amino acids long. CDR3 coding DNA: TGTGCCAGCAGCCGAACCGACAGCTACGAGCAGTACTTC. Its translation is CASSRTDSYEQYF.

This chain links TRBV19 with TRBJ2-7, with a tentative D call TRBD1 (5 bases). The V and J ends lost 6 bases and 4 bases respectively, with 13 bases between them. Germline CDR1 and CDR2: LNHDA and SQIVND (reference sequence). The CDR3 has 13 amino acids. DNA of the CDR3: TGTGCCAGTAGGCTCAGGGCAGGATACGAGCAGTACTTC. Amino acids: CASRLRAGYEQYF.

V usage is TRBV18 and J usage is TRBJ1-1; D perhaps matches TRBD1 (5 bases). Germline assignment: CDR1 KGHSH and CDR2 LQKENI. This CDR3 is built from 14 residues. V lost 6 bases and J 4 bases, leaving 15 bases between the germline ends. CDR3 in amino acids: CASSPDWRGTEAFF. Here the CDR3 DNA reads TGTGCCAGCTCCCCCGACTGGAGGGGCACTGAAGCTTTCTTT.

CDR3 in DNA: TGTGCCAGCAGTTACTCGGACAGAGAGGAGCCCCAGCATTTT. This codes for CASSYSDREEPQHF. This chain uses TRBV6-6 with TRBJ1-5, with a tentative D call TRBD1 (6 bases). This CDR3 has 14 amino acids. Between the trimmed V and J ends, which lost 0 bases and 8 bases, there was a span of 11 bases. CDR1 is MNHNY, CDR2 SVGAGI, per germline (reference sequence).

The CDR3 DNA sequence: TGTGCCAGTAGGAAGGGGGATGAGCAGTTCTTC. It is translated as CASRKGDEQFF. V gene TRBV19 combines with J gene TRBJ2-1, with D perhaps matching TRBD1 (6 bases). The germline V and J ends were trimmed by 6 bases and 8 bases, with 8 bases remaining between them. This CDR3 has 11 amino acids. The germline gives CDR1 LNHDA, CDR2 SQIVND (reference sequence).